The clone carrying this T cell receptor (beta chain) was seen only once. Its antigen is unknown. This sample is part of a study of T cell responses to AZD1222 COVID-19 vaccine. The assay was immunoSEQ multiplex PCR, and TCRdb's table has in-frame clones only and misses some. This sample carries 120,000 or so clones, around 86% of them seen once, and the ten largest clones take 3%. Trimming shortened V by 1 base and J by 6 bases, and 12 bases separated the two germline ends. CDR3 length: 15 amino acids. Looked up from germline, CDR1 is LGHDT and CDR2 is YNNKEL (reference sequence). Whole-study findings and limits: White British people made up most donors, females outnumbered males, and clonal diversity was possibly underestimated.

The sample in question was peripheral blood, obtained 28 days after the second AZD1222 dose. This sequence joins TRBV3-1 (or the pseudogene TRBV3-2) and TRBJ2-2; possibly TRBD2 for D (6 bases). This clonotype originated in an adult who received the AZD1222 COVID-19 vaccine. DNA of the CDR3: TGTGCCAGCAGCCAAGGTCGGTGGGGGGCCGGGGAGCTGTTTTTT. It is translated as CASSQGRWGAGELFF.